These 9 T cell receptor beta chains originate from one sample sequenced in a study of blood T cells in healthy people across ages. A second PCR, run for roughly 7 to 11 cycles, used a sample-barcoded 5' primer plus a J-beta primer mix. TCRdb re-analysed the 5' RACE reads in MiXCR, keeping a single row per CDR3 protein. The sample records about 700,000 distinct CDR3 sequences, approximately 29% being singletons. The specimen was blood. Every receptor here comes from an elderly woman in good health.

This clonotype has ten or more counts. The chain carries TRBV10-3 and TRBJ2-1; 7 bases are shared with TRBD2. Germline V CDR1 and CDR2: ENHRY, SYGVKD. CDR3 length: 12 residues. Losses at the gene ends were 6 bases for V and 6 bases for J; bases not matched to a gene: 2. The CDR3 loop is CAIRGLVNEQFF. As DNA, the CDR3 is TGTGCCATCAGAGGACTAGTCAATGAGCAGTTCTTC.

The chain carries TRBV2 and TRBJ1-5; perhaps TRBD1 as D (5 bases). Per the germline V gene, CDR1 is SNHLY and CDR2 is FYNNEI. The V end lost 4 bases, the J end lost 0 bases, and 10 bases lay between the germline ends. The CDR3 is 15 residues long. The CDR3: CASSGQFVSNQPQHF. The CDR3 nucleotides read TGTGCCAGCAGTGGACAGTTCGTTAGCAATCAGCCCCAGCATTTT.

The J gene is TRBJ2-4, the V gene TRBV28; tentatively, D is TRBD1 (6 bases). Gene TRBJ2-7 matches the end of the DNA better, so the J call may be wrong. CDR1 and CDR2 (germline): MDHEN, SYDVKM. The CDR3 runs to 15 residues. CDR3 amino acids: CASSSLTGYSYEQYF. The CDR3 nucleotides read TGTGCCAGCAGCTCCCTCACAGGGTATAGTTACGAGCAGTACTTC.

On this clonotype itself: This may stem from a read error, because a much larger clone lies one nucleotide away. V gene TRBV6-5 combines with J gene TRBJ2-5, with a weak D call TRBD2 (6 bases). Trimming took 5 bases from V and 11 from J, leaving 21 bases between them. The CDR3 consists of 14 residues. The germline V gene encodes CDR1 MNHEY and CDR2 SVGAGI. The CDR3 coding sequence is TGTGCCAGCAGTCATCTTGGGGGGAAGGATGAGCAGTACTTC. Protein: CASSHLGGKDEQYF.

The chain carries TRBV7-2 and TRBJ2-3; D is perhaps TRBD2 (7 bases). Trimming removed 6 bases from V and 5 bases from J, with 18 bases in between. CDR1 is SGHTA, CDR2 FQGNSA, per germline. This CDR3 spans 15 amino acids. CDR3 sequence (DNA): TGTGCCAGCAGAATTTCCGGGGGGCCCCAAGATACGCAGTATTTT. Its translation is CASRISGGPQDTQYF.

This clonotype was observed a handful of times. The chain carries TRBV7-8 and TRBJ1-4; D call uncertain. This CDR3 is built from 15 residues. Germline V gives CDR1 SGHVS, CDR2 FQNEAQ. V was clipped by 4 bases and J by 11 bases, with 20 bases between them. The CDR3 region is CASSSSLRAGVKLFF. DNA for the CDR3: TGTGCCAGCAGCTCGTCCCTAAGGGCCGGGGTGAAACTGTTTTTT.

This clonotype has just a few counts. One base away lies a much larger clone, so this may be a sequencing read error. The V and J genes are TRBV2 and TRBJ2-1; D is perhaps TRBD2 (5 bases). Per the germline V gene, CDR1 is SNHLY and CDR2 is FYNNEI. The CDR3 runs 13 residues. V gave up 4 bases and J gave up 13 bases, with 17 bases separating them. The CDR3 region is CASSAHLGETQFF. CDR3 bases: TGTGCCAGCAGTGCGCACCTGGGAGAGACCCAGTTCTTC.

This clonotype has a count of ten or more. The gene calls are TRBV12-3 or TRBV12-4 and TRBJ1-2; 7 bases fit TRBD1. The ends lost 0 bases at V and 6 bases at J; junction bases unmatched: 7. The CDR3 extends over 15 amino acids. The CDR3 here is CASSLAAGGSNGYTF. CDR3 nucleotide sequence: TGTGCCAGCAGTTTAGCCGCAGGGGGAAGTAATGGCTACACCTTC.

As regards this clonotype: A much bigger clone sits one base away, suggesting this may be a read error. This chain joins TRBV4-2 and TRBJ1-2; 12 bases fit TRBD1. CDR3 length: 17 amino acids. From germline, CDR1 is LGHNA and CDR2 YNFKEQ. DNA for the CDR3: TGTGCCTGCAGCCTCCAGGGGCGGGGACAGGGGGCGAGCGGCTACACCTTC. Protein product: CACSLQGRGQGASGYTF.